Sequencing of this T cell receptor (beta chain) was carried out in a study of shared clonotypes between healthy human individuals. Regarding the study as a whole: Among donors, the sharing of clonotypes was expected to be influenced by sequencing depth.

Regarding this clone: Its target is unknown.

The CDR3 is 12 residues long. Germline V gene sequence: CDR1 KGHSH, CDR2 LQKENI. V gave up 3 bases and J gave up 6 bases, with 8 bases separating them. The unsorted samples took about 90 million PBMCs to get genomic DNA. The assay was carried out at the deep level. Ten immunoSEQ deep assay plates served to sequence unsorted PBMC DNA. The repertoire was sequenced with immunoSEQ multiplex PCR; TCRdb's copy has only in-frame clones and lacks some. The sample holds a few hundred thousand clones, 79% seen once. This sequence joins TRBV18 and TRBJ1-1; no definite D call. The clonotype originates from a woman in her forties in good health. Some clones in this sample may be carry-over from other donors' samples. Sample: PBMCs. For the CDR3, the DNA is TGTGCCAGCTCACCGGAACATCCTGAAGCTTTCTTT. Protein product: CASSPEHPEAFF.